This T cell receptor beta chain appears in the sequencing data of a study of T cell responses to AZD1222 COVID-19 vaccine (dated by TCRdb to the early 2020s). Describing the broader study: AZD1222 recipients whose second dose came at about 4 weeks and those whose second dose came at about 12 weeks were combined into one group, since spike-specific TCR depth and breadth did not differ between the two schedules. Enrollment into the trials was organized by age into subgroups of 18-55, 56-69 and 70-plus years, and those subgroups contained roughly 150, 30 and 60 TCR-sequenced participants, respectively. TCR sequencing covered 233 trial participants: roughly 200 given two doses of AZD1222 and about 26 given two doses of MenACWY control vaccine.

CDR3 length: 13 amino acids, cysteine to phenylalanine. The kept DNA is CDR3 alone, 39 bases in frame from the first base. V loses 3 bases, J loses 0 bases, and the germline ends lie 3 bases apart. CDR1 and CDR2 are drawn from the germline V gene (reference sequence): GTSNPN, SVGIG. On this clone: Its antigen remains undetermined. One base away there is no much larger clone; base qualities are not given.

General study outcomes and caveats: Only 5 to 7 AZD1222 recipients were SARS-CoV-2 seropositive at baseline, limiting conclusions about previously exposed vaccinees. Participants were mostly white British and included more females than males, and it was suggested by the authors that clonal diversity may have been underestimated. A significant rise in spike-specific TCR breadth and depth was observed after two AZD1222 doses relative to day 0 and relative to MenACWY recipients. CD4 TCRs associated with the vaccine covered the entire spike protein, and the dominant responses were in regions 160-218 and 743-854. The 56-69-year group was small, and its depth increase did not reach significance, likely because of low power. Reportedly, almost half of the unique spike-specific TCRs recognized epitopes lying outside the regions that are mutated in the B.1.351 and B.1.1.7 variants. Because no day 14 peak-response samples were available, the repertoires could be characterized only after the peak T cell response.

The sample's time point label is to be understood as: baseline before first vaccination. Vaccinee samples were obtained from the UK trials COV001 and COV002, which included a single-blind randomized controlled phase 2/3 trial of AZD1222 (ChAdOx1 nCoV-19) in healthy adults. For TCRbeta chain sequencing, PBMC samples were collected from trial participants at day 0 and at day 28 after the second dose. The CDR3 regions of human TCRbeta chains were analyzed by immunosequencing. The source study handled its data this way. TCRs in the repertoires were matched against a reference library of SARS-CoV-2-specific TCRs that had been generated with the MIRA antigen-specificity platform. Breadth was defined as the fraction of unique TCRs that were SARS-CoV-2-associated, and depth was defined as the fraction of total T cells that were SARS-CoV-2-associated. Using the MIRA data, each spike-specific TCR was mapped to the spike region that the TCR reacts to and placed in a CD4 or CD8 class. Log10-transformed breadth and depth values were compared by one-way ANOVA with Sidak's multiple comparisons tests. What TCRdb holds here is the immuneACCESS table cut down to in-frame rearrangements. Part of the clones is not present; checked against another copy, under half of the missing clones reflect an unresolved V gene, and the others are unexplained. V and J calls plus clone size are reproduced from that table; the DNA served to infer D and trimming. This sample lists tens of thousands of clones; 87% were detected once. Approximately 15% of the sample is held by the ten biggest clonotypes.

Material: peripheral blood, obtained on day 0 of AZD1222 vaccination. The TCR comes from an adult in good health. The chain couples TRBV30 to TRBJ1-6; the D gene lacks a confident call. At the DNA level, the sequence is TGTGCCTGGAGGAGCTCCTATAATTCACCCCTCCACTTT. This codes for CAWRSSYNSPLHF.